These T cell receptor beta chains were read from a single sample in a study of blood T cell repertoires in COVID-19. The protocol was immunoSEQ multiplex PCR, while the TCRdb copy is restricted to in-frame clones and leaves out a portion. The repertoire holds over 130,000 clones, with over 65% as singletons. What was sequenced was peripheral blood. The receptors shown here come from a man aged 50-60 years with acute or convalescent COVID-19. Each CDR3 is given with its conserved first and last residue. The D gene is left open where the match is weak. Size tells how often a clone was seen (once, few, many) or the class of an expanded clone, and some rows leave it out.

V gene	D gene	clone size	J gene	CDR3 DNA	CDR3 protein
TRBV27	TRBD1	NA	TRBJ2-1	TGTGCCAGCAGTCAGGACAGGTGGGGTGAGCAGTTCTTC	CASSQDRWGEQFF
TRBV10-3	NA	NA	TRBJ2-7	TGTGCCATCAGTGAGCAACGGTCCTCTTCCTACGAGCAGTACTTC	CAISEQRSSSYEQYF
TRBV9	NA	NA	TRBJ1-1	TGTGCCAGCAGCGTAGACCCAGACACTGAAGCTTTCTTT	CASSVDPDTEAFF
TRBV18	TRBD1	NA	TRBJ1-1	TGTGCCAGCTTGGGACAGAGGAACACTGAAGCTTTCTTT	CASLGQRNTEAFF
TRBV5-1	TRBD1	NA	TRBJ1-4	TGCGCCAGCAGCTGGGGACAGGCGGGGGCGGATGAAAAACTGTTTTTT	CASSWGQAGADEKLFF
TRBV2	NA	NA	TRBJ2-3	TGTGCCAGCGGTGGACAGAGCACAGATACGCAGTATTTT	CASGGQSTDTQYF
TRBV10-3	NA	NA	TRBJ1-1	TGTGCCATCAGGGGTGGGGGGGTGAACACTGAAGCTTTCTTT	CAIRGGGVNTEAFF
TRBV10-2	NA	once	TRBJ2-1	TGCGCCAGCAGTGAGTCTACACCGGCCTCGGGTTATGAGCAGTTCTTC	CASSESTPASGYEQFF
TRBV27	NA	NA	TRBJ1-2	TGTGCCAGCAGTTTCTCAGCAGGGGAGACTAACTATGGCTACACCTTC	CASSFSAGETNYGYTF
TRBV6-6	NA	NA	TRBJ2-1	TGTGCCAGCAGTTACGAAGGCGGAGAATACAATGAGCAGTTCTTC	CASSYEGGEYNEQFF
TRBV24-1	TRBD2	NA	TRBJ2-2	TGTGCCACCAGTGATTTGACTAGCGGGGCCGGGGAGCTGTTTTTT	CATSDLTSGAGELFF
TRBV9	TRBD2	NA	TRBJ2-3	TGTGCCAGCAGCGCCCCGGGACTAGCGGGAAGCACAGATACGCAGTATTTT	CASSAPGLAGSTDTQYF
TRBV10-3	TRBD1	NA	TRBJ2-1	TGTGCCATTCGGCCGGGACAGGGGTCTCGGAATGAGCAGTTCTTC	CAIRPGQGSRNEQFF
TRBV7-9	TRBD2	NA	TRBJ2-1	TGTGCCAGCCAGGCTAGCGGAATAGAGCAGTTCTTC	CASQASGIEQFF
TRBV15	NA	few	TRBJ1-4	TGTGCCACCAGCAGAGAGTTATTGTGGTACAGCTCTAATGAAAAACTGTTTTTT	CATSRELLWYSSNEKLFF
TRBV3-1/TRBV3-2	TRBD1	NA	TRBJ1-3	TGTGCCAGCAGCCGAGAGACAGGGGCACCCTCTGGAAACACCATATATTTT	CASSRETGAPSGNTIYF
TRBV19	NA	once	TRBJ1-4	TGTGCCCCGGCGGAGTGGATACTGTTTTTT	CAPAEWILFF
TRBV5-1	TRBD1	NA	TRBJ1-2	TGCGCCAGCAGCTTGGCCGAGAACAGGGGCTATGGCTACACCTTC	CASSLAENRGYGYTF
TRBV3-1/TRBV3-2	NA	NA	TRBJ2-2	TGTGCCAGCAGCCAAGCCGCCGGGGAGCTGTTTTTT	CASSQAAGELFF
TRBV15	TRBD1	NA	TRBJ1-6	TGTGCCACCAGCGGATCGCCGGGACAGAATTCACCCCTCCACTTT	CATSGSPGQNSPLHF
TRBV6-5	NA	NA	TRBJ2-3	TGTGCTTCTGCCCGGACAACCACAGATACGCAGTATTTT	CASARTTTDTQYF
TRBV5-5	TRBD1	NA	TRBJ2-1	TGTGCCAGCAGCCTCGGACAGGGGGCATACAATGAGCAGTTCTTC	CASSLGQGAYNEQFF
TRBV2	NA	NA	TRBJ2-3	TGTGCCAGCAGCAAAAGGAGGGGGGGCCGCGGCACAGATACGCAGTATTTT	CASSKRRGGRGTDTQYF
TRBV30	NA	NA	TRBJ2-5	TGTGCCTGGAGCCCCCGGGGTCCGGAGACCCAGTACTTC	CAWSPRGPETQYF
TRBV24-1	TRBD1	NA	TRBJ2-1	TGTGCCACCAGTGAGCCCGGGACAGTCAATGAGCAGTTCTTC	CATSEPGTVNEQFF
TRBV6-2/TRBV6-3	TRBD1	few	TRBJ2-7	TGTGCCAGCAGTGACAGGGTTGGGTCCTACGAGCAGTACTTC	CASSDRVGSYEQYF
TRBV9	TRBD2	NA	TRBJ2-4	TGTGCCAGCAGCGCAGAATCCAAGATAGCGGGGTTTGGCATAAACATTCAGTACTTC	CASSAESKIAGFGINIQYF
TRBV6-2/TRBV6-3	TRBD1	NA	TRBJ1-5	TGTGCCAGCAGTTACGGGACAGATAGCAATCAGCCCCAGCATTTT	CASSYGTDSNQPQHF
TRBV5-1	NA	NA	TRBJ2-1	TGCGCCAGCAGTTCCGGGAGCAACTCCTACAATGAGCAGTTCTTC	CASSSGSNSYNEQFF
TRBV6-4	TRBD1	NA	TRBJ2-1	TGTGCCAGCAGTGAGAGAAAGACAGGGGTGCGCAATGAGCAGTTCTTC	CASSERKTGVRNEQFF
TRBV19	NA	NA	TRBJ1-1	TGTGCCAGTAGTATAGGGGGGGGCACTGAAGCTTTCTTT	CASSIGGGTEAFF
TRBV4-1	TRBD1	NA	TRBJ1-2	TGCGCCAGCAGTCGTCCGGAGACAGGGGGTAACTATGGCTACACCTTC	CASSRPETGGNYGYTF
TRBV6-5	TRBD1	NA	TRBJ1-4	TGTGCCAGCAGACCCGGACAGGGAACTAATGAAAAACTGTTTTTT	CASRPGQGTNEKLFF
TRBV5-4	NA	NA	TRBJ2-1	TGTGCCAGCAGCTCGCCGGGGAAGAATGAGCAGTTCTTC	CASSSPGKNEQFF
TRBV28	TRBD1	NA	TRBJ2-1	TGTGCCAGCAGTTTACAGGGGGCCTACCTTTCCTACAATGAGCAGTTCTTC	CASSLQGAYLSYNEQFF
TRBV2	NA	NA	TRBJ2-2	TGTGCCAGCAGTGAGGAGGGCAGGGGGGAGCTGTTTTTT	CASSEEGRGELFF
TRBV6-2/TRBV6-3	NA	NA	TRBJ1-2	TGTGCCAGCAGTTACTCGGGCACTCCGATTCATGGCTACACCTTC	CASSYSGTPIHGYTF
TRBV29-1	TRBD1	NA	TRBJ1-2	TGCAGCGCCCGGACAGGGATCGAGGGCTACACCTTC	CSARTGIEGYTF
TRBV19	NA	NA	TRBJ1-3	TGTGCCAGTAGTCGGCAGGGTAGCTCTGGAAACACCATATATTTT	CASSRQGSSGNTIYF
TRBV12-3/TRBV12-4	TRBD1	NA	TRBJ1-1	TGTGCCAGCAGGTTGACAGGGTACACTGAAGCTTTCTTT	CASRLTGYTEAFF
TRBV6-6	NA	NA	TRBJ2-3	TGTGCCAGCAGCCGGGGGACGGCCTCTTACACAGATACGCAGTATTTT	CASSRGTASYTDTQYF
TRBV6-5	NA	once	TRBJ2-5	TGTGCCAGCAGTTACTCCCCCCAGCGGAGGACCCAGTACTTC	CASSYSPQRRTQYF
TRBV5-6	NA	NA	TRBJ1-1	TGTGCCAGCAGCCTGGACAGTGAAGCTTTCTTT	CASSLDSEAFF
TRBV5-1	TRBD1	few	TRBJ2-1	TGCGCCAGCAGGACAGGGAACTCCTACAATGAGCAGTTCTTC	CASRTGNSYNEQFF
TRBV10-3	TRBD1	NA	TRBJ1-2	TGTGCCATCACTGATCGGGACAGTTCCGGACGCGGCTACACCTTC	CAITDRDSSGRGYTF
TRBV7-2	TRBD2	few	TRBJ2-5	TGTGCCAGCAGCTTAAACCTAGCGGGGGGCGGGTACCAAGAGACCCAGTACTTC	CASSLNLAGGGYQETQYF
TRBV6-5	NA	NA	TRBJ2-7	TGTGCCAGCAGTTACTCGGGGCCAGGGGGAGGCTACGAGCAGTACTTC	CASSYSGPGGGYEQYF
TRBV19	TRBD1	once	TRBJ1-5	TGTGCCAGTAGTATTACCTCAGGGACAGGGGGCTATCAGCCCCAGCATTTT	CASSITSGTGGYQPQHF
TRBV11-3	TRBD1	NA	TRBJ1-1	TGTGCCAGCAGCGAGGACAGGTCAAACACTGAAGCTTTCTTT	CASSEDRSNTEAFF
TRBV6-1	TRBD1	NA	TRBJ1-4	TGTGCCAGCAGTGATCCTTGGGACAGAGTCGAAATTAATGAAAAACTGTTTTTT	CASSDPWDRVEINEKLFF
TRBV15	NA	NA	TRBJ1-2	TGTGCCACCAGCAAGGGCGACAGCGCGCTCTATGGCTACACCTTC	CATSKGDSALYGYTF
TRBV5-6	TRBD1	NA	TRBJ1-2	TGTGCCAGCAGCAACCGGGACAGGGTAGGCTATGGCTACACCTTC	CASSNRDRVGYGYTF
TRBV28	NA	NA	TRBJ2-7	TGTGCCAGCAACGGGGTTCACGAGCAGTACTTC	CASNGVHEQYF
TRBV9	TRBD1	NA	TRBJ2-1	TGTGCCAGCAGCGTGCAAACAGGGGCATTGTTCGGTGAGCAGTTCTTC	CASSVQTGALFGEQFF
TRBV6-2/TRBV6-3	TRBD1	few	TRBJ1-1	TGTGCCAGCAGTTACTCACCCTACAGGGGCCCCACTGAAGCTTTCTTT	CASSYSPYRGPTEAFF
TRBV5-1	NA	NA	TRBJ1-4	TGCGCCAGCAGCTCCCGGACATCTAATGAAAAACTGTTTTTT	CASSSRTSNEKLFF
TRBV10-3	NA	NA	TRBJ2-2	TGTGCCATCAGACCTGACTGGGACACCGGGGAGCTGTTTTTT	CAIRPDWDTGELFF
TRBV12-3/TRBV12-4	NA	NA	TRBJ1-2	TGTGCCAGCAGTTTTTTGGGCGACTATGGCTACACCTTC	CASSFLGDYGYTF